This T cell receptor beta chain was identified in a study of CD8+ T cells in alopecia areata. TCR sequencing used cDNA made by reverse transcription of extracted RNA. Assay: immunoSEQ multiplex PCR; the TCRdb copy retains only in-frame clones and omits some. The table has under 350,000 clones, 55% to 75% seen once. The CDR3 runs 15 residues. Germline CDR1 is SGDLS and CDR2 is YYNGEE. V gave up 2 bases and J gave up 0 bases; unmatched junction bases: 2. Findings and limits, study-wide: Elevated clonality characterized lesional scalp relative to normal scalp, particularly in alopecia totalis/universalis. There was only one nonresponder, so it was unclear how baseline CD8+ expansion relates to response. Scalp clonality dropped significantly under tofacitinib, as did expanded CD8+ top-100 clones.

In the case of this clone: Its antigen is not identified.

As for treatment: oral pan-JAK inhibitor, 5-10 mg twice daily. Alopecia areata patients gave lesional scalp punch biopsies and peripheral blood samples. The rearrangement joins TRBV9 to TRBJ2-7; 10 positions match TRBD2. The source material was CD4+ T cells sorted from blood, sampled at week 24, from a patient treated with tofacitinib. The origin of this receptor is a human donor with alopecia areata. CDR3 sequence reads: CASSVSGGVSYEQYF. CDR3 coding DNA: TGTGCCAGCAGCGTGAGCGGGGGGGTCTCCTACGAGCAGTACTTC.